This TCR beta chain is drawn from a study of regulatory T cells in long-lasting Graves disease. Broader study findings: Favored usage of TRBV28, TRBJ1-2 and TRBJ2-5 was recorded in persistent disease. Samples came from peripheral blood alone, without thyroid tissue.

Researchers made TCR beta libraries by using iRepertoire HTBI primers and running Arm-PCR on CDR3 regions. TCRdb redid the calling of the multiplex PCR reads with MiXCR, one entry per CDR3 protein. The data show about 530,000 distinct CDR3 sequences, roughly a sixth seen once. Concerning this clonotype: Its antigen is still unknown.

The CDR3 extends over 13 amino acids. CDR1 SGHRS and CDR2 YFSETQ come from the germline V gene. Trimming took 0 bases from V and 8 from J, leaving 9 bases between them. Time point of the sample: newly diagnosed GD, antithyroid drugs for less than 3 months. After RNA was extracted from PBMCs, the TCR library was made from it. The sample was also linked to a second study, of T cells in Graves' hyperthyroidism and ophthalmopathy. As that report states: First-round RT-PCR targeting the TCR CDR3 was performed with the HTBI primer set.

This clonotype was sampled from a middle-aged woman with Graves disease. Source: peripheral blood mononuclear cells (PBMCs), taken at new diagnosis, from a patient treated with antithyroid drugs. This sequence joins TRBV5-1 and TRBJ1-3, with D tentatively TRBD1 (5 bases). The CDR3 region is CASSLEGIDTIYF. The DNA of the CDR3 is TGCGCCAGCAGCTTGGAGGGGATCGACACCATATATTTT.